This TCR beta chain was captured in a study of T cells in localized non-small cell lung cancer. Overall study results and limits: Median roughly 57 top-100 tumor clones were shared with paired adjacent lung. Highest T cell clonality was seen in uninvolved adjacent lung, surpassing that measured in tumor. A single tumor region was sequenced, leaving heterogeneity possible.

Assay used: immunoSEQ multiplex PCR; TCRdb lists only in-frame clones, some missing. The data contain about 24,000 clones, about 80% of them singletons. From germline, CDR1 is SGHTA and CDR2 FQGNSA. V lost 3 bases and J 2 bases, leaving 11 bases between the germline ends. The CDR3 consists of 14 residues. In the case of this clone: Its matching antigen is unknown.

The source is a man aged 35 to 70 with stage II lung adenocarcinoma. The material sequenced was PBMCs, taken before any cancer treatment. V and J are TRBV7-2 and TRBJ2-7; perhaps TRBD2 as D (5 bases). The CDR3 DNA reads as TGTGCCAGCAGCTTGGAGACGGGAACCTACGAGCAGTACTTC. It translates to CASSLETGTYEQYF.